The clone carrying this T cell receptor beta chain was seen at least ten times. Its antigen is unidentified. Every donor had blood drawn once into heparin, about 116 mL on average. Expressed TCRB transcripts were sequenced because the isolated RNA had all been reverse transcribed beforehand. Here immunoSEQ multiplex PCR was the method, and the copy in TCRdb shows in-frame clones only, minus some. The repertoire holds about 170,000 clones, with roughly 8% as singletons. In germline, CDR1 is MDHEN, CDR2 SYDVKM. Between the trimmed V and J ends, which lost 3 bases and 6 bases, there was a span of 9 bases. The CDR3 covers 13 residues. The record originates from a study of beta chain features in type 1 diabetes. Overall study context: Patients were similar to healthy donors in age and gender (as well as in cell yields). Sorted cells examined across all samples numbered 100 million to 140 million. Whole-study results and caveats: Insertions at VDJ junctions were less frequent in type 1 diabetes patients. These patients also deleted more nucleotides at the same junctions. TCRB CDR3 length was moderately but significantly reduced in all four CD4+ subsets of Type 1 diabetes patients.

V is TRBV28 and J is TRBJ2-1, with D hard to call. The receptor was isolated from a woman in her forties with type 1 diabetes. The sample taken for sequencing was central memory CD4+ T cells from blood. CDR3: CASSFDRGNEQFF. DNA of the CDR3: TGTGCCAGCAGTTTTGACCGCGGCAATGAGCAGTTCTTC.